This T cell receptor (beta chain) was recorded in a study of T-cell memory formation after mild COVID-19. A single record per CDR3 protein comes from TCRdb applying MiXCR to the 5' RACE reads. The top ten hold 22% of the sample, which has around 340,000 distinct CDR3 sequences, roughly 13% seen once. For this clonotype: Its antigen is undetermined.

General observations from the study: CD4+ clones that contracted lay mainly in CM and EM; CD8+ ones lay in EMRA.

Trimming removed 6 bases from V and 10 bases from J; junction bases left unmatched: 6. The CDR3 contains 12 residues. Germline CDR1 and CDR2: MNHEY and SVGEGT. The TCR originated in a man aged 18 to 35 who had mild COVID-19 (a few samples of this study predate the infection). Cell type and time point are not known. This sequence joins TRBV6-2 or TRBV6-3 and TRBJ2-1; 7 nucleotides line up with TRBD1. The sequencing sample was made of PBMCs or a T cell subset sorted from them (not recorded which). CDR3 bases: TGTGCCAGCAGCAACAGGGGCTGGGAGCAGTTCTTC. Its translation: CASSNRGWEQFF.